A single sample is the source of the 21 T cell receptor beta chains below, sequenced in a study of T cell responses to AZD1222 COVID-19 vaccine. Generated by immunoSEQ multiplex PCR, the TCRdb table keeps only in-frame clones and is missing some. The sample contains roughly 120,000 clones, approximately 85% of which appear only once. Sequences were derived from peripheral blood, sampled 28 days after the second AZD1222 dose. The receptors come from an adult who received the AZD1222 COVID-19 vaccine.

The genes are TRBV5-1 and TRBJ2-2; no firm D call. The V gene lost 0 bases and the J gene lost 5 bases, with 17 bases spanning the gap. From germline, CDR1 is SGHRS and CDR2 YFSETQ. CDR3 length: 17 residues. Here the CDR3 reads CASSLAKAALMTGELFF. The CDR3 DNA is TGCGCCAGCAGCTTGGCCAAGGCAGCATTGATGACCGGGGAGCTGTTTTTT.

The CDR3 DNA reads as TGTGCCAGCAGTGACCACAGTAATCAGCCCCAGCATTTT. Its protein is CASSDHSNQPQHF. The chain recombines TRBV6-1 with TRBJ1-5; no firm D call. The CDR3 length is 13 residues. V dropped 3 bases and J dropped 4 bases, with 7 bases sitting between them. CDR1 and CDR2 from the germline V gene are MNHNS and SASEGT.

Written as DNA, the CDR3 is TGCGCCAGCAGCCCCGTTTCGGTTCGGGCGCCTAACACTGAAGCTTTCTTT. It translates to CASSPVSVRAPNTEAFF. The chain carries TRBV5-1 and TRBJ1-1, with D unresolved. Per germline, CDR1 SGHRS and CDR2 YFSETQ. The germline V and J ends were trimmed by 4 bases and 2 bases, with 21 bases remaining between them. This CDR3 contains 17 residues.

J is TRBJ1-2 and V is TRBV7-2; possibly TRBD1 for D (5 bases). V lost 7 bases and J lost 5, with 14 bases in between. This CDR3 comprises 13 residues. Germline CDR1 reads SGHTA; CDR2 reads FQGNSA. The CDR3 region is CASTPGLTYGYTF. Written as DNA, the CDR3 is TGTGCCAGCACCCCGGGACTGACTTATGGCTACACCTTC.

The table lists this clone with a few counts. This chain connects TRBV4-3 to TRBJ1-2; TRBD1 aligns across 8 bases. The J segment lost 4 bases and the V segment lost 1 base, leaving 5 bases of the junction unmatched. This CDR3 has 15 residues. Germline V CDR1 and CDR2: LGHNA, YSLEER. Written as DNA, the CDR3 is TGCGCCAGCAGCCAAGGGACAGGGCCGGCCTATGGCTACACCTTC. This sequence encodes CASSQGTGPAYGYTF.

The CDR3 here is CASRPYGGNTEAFF. Written as DNA, the CDR3 is TGTGCCAGCAGACCCTACGGGGGGAACACTGAAGCTTTCTTT. The rearrangement links TRBV28 to TRBJ1-1, with D possibly being TRBD1 (5 bases). CDR3 length equals 14 residues. The germline CDR1 and CDR2 sequences are MDHEN and SYDVKM. The V end lost 6 bases, the J end lost 1 base, and 12 bases lay between the germline ends. Based on the CDR3 plus reference TRBV28 and TRBJ1-1, the full variable domain is DVKVTQSSRYLVKRTGEKVFLECVQDMDHENMFWYRQDPGLGLRLIYFSYDVKMKEKGDIPEGYSVSREKKERFSLILESASTNQTSMYLCASRPYGGNTEAFFGQGTRLTVV.

The chain is built from TRBV18 and TRBJ1-6; 8 bases are shared with TRBD1. V shed 3 bases, J shed 10 bases, and the junction held 5 bases outside the gene matches. Germline-derived CDR1 and CDR2 are KGHSH and LQKENI. CDR3 length: 14 residues. Here the CDR3 reads CASSPGTGASPLHF. The CDR3 DNA reads TGTGCCAGCTCACCCGGGACAGGAGCCTCACCCCTCCACTTT.

The V and J genes are TRBV3-1 (or the pseudogene TRBV3-2) and TRBJ2-3; D is unresolved. The germline V and J ends were trimmed by 0 bases and 4 bases, with 2 bases remaining between them. Germline CDR1 and CDR2: LGHDT and YNNKEL (reference sequence). The CDR3 sequence is 12 residues long. The CDR3 nucleotides are TGTGCCAGCAGCCAAGAGCCAGATACGCAGTATTTT. The encoded protein is CASSQEPDTQYF.

The rearrangement uses TRBV6-1 and TRBJ1-6; D remains ambiguous. The V and J ends lost 2 bases and 4 bases respectively, with 6 bases between them. The germline V gene encodes CDR1 MNHNS and CDR2 SASEGT. This CDR3 is built from 14 residues. In DNA form, the CDR3 reads TGTGCCAGCAGTGAAAATTGGTATAATTCACCCCTCCACTTT. Its translation: CASSENWYNSPLHF.

This chain connects TRBV3-1 (or the pseudogene TRBV3-2) to TRBJ1-2; no firm D call. The CDR3 consists of 15 residues. Trimming removed 4 bases from V and 0 bases from J, with 12 bases in between. Germline V lookup: CDR1 LGHDT, CDR2 YNNKEL (reference sequence). The CDR3 loop reads CASSPTPGPNYGYTF. The CDR3 DNA follows: TGTGCCAGCAGCCCTACACCGGGCCCTAACTATGGCTACACCTTC.

As to this clone: The junction does not match germline at one end; this may be a read error. As DNA, the CDR3 is TGTGCCAGCAATGAACAGGGGGGACAAGAGACCCAGTACTTC. It yields the protein CASNEQGGQETQYF. The chain recombines TRBV2 with TRBJ2-5; 8 bases agree with TRBD1. Germline CDR1 is SNHLY and CDR2 is FYNNEI. This CDR3 region has 14 residues.

This chain joins TRBV5-5 and TRBJ1-5, with D unresolved. Trimming cost V 2 bases and J 0 bases, with 6 bases left between them. Germline CDR1 SGHKS, CDR2 YYEKEE (reference sequence). The CDR3 extends over 14 amino acids. The CDR3 here is CASSLGFSNQPQHF. The DNA of the CDR3 is TGTGCCAGCAGCTTAGGGTTTAGCAATCAGCCCCAGCATTTT.

The chain combines TRBV10-3 with TRBJ2-2; TRBD1 aligns across 8 bases. CDR3 length: 13 residues. Germline trimming cut 9 bases from V and 6 bases from J; bases unmatched to any gene: 6. Germline V gene sequence: CDR1 ENHRY, CDR2 SYGVKD. CDR3 bases: TGTGCCATTTGGACAGGGCCGGCCGGGGAGCTGTTTTTT. Protein product: CAIWTGPAGELFF.

This sequence joins TRBV5-1 and TRBJ1-1; D gene uncertain. This CDR3 is built from 14 residues. V shed 4 bases and J shed 1 base, with 11 bases lying between them. Germline CDR1 and CDR2: SGHRS and YFSETQ. The CDR3 DNA follows: TGCGCCAGCAGCACCGGGTACGGGAACACTGAAGCTTTCTTT. This encodes CASSTGYGNTEAFF.

This clone was observed a few times. The gene calls are TRBV4-1 and TRBJ1-3; tentatively, D is TRBD1 (6 bases). Germline V CDR1 and CDR2: MGHRA, YSYEKL. The V gene lost 0 bases and the J gene lost 3 bases, with 15 bases spanning the gap. This CDR3 is built from 17 residues. CDR3 region: CASSQDWGASDGNTIYF. The CDR3 coding sequence is TGCGCCAGCAGCCAAGATTGGGGGGCGAGTGATGGAAACACCATATATTTT.

The table lists this clone with a count of one. The V call is TRBV3-1 (or the pseudogene TRBV3-2), the J call TRBJ2-7; 11 positions agree with TRBD2. V shed 4 bases and J 1 base; nucleotides not matched to a gene: 9. This CDR3 has 17 amino acids. Germline lookup yields CDR1 LGHDT and CDR2 YNNKEL (reference sequence). The CDR3 nucleotides read TGTGCCAGCAGCCCCGGGACTAGCGGTGGACGATCCTACGAGCAGTACTTC. Protein sequence: CASSPGTSGGRSYEQYF.

V and J are TRBV29-1 and TRBJ1-4; no clear D. The length of the CDR3 is 12 residues. Trimming left V 7 bases short and J 6 bases short, with 12 bases between. The germline V gene encodes CDR1 SQVTM and CDR2 ANQGSEA. This CDR3 reads CSARRQDEKLFF. The DNA for the CDR3 is TGCAGCGCGAGAAGGCAGGATGAAAAACTGTTTTTT.

V is TRBV6-5 and J is TRBJ2-1; D is perhaps TRBD1 (5 bases). The ends were cut back, 5 bases at V and 8 bases at J, with 7 bases in the middle. This CDR3 has 11 amino acids. Looked up from germline, CDR1 is MNHEY and CDR2 is SVGAGI. For the CDR3, the DNA is TGTGCCAGCAGTCCCAGGGATGAGCAGTTCTTC. Its translation is CASSPRDEQFF.

The chain joins TRBV19 to TRBJ2-7, with 9 bases identical to TRBD1. With V trimmed by 9 bases and J by 3 bases, 6 bases remained unmatched. The CDR3 covers 13 residues. Germline assignment: CDR1 LNHDA and CDR2 SQIVND (reference sequence). This CDR3 is CASSPDRGYEQYF. CDR3 sequence (DNA): TGTGCCAGCTCCCCGGACAGGGGCTACGAGCAGTACTTC.

The chain combines TRBV2 with TRBJ2-3; D not resolved. This CDR3 contains 14 residues. V was pared by 2 bases and J by 6 bases, with 12 bases between. From germline, CDR1 is SNHLY and CDR2 FYNNEI. The DNA for the CDR3 is TGTGCCAGCAGTGAACTTAGTGCCTTGGATACGCAGTATTTT. Protein sequence: CASSELSALDTQYF.

This rearrangement joins TRBV27 to TRBJ1-4; D unresolved. The germline V gene encodes CDR1 MNHEY and CDR2 SMNVEV (reference sequence). V dropped 6 bases and J dropped 0 bases, with 17 bases sitting between them. The CDR3 is made up of 17 amino acids. The CDR3 loop reads CASSRRIDRTTNEKLFF. The CDR3 DNA reads as TGTGCCAGCAGCCGACGGATAGATCGCACAACTAATGAAAAACTGTTTTTT. Based on the CDR3 plus reference TRBV27 and TRBJ1-4, the full variable domain is EAQVTQNPRYLITVTGKKLTVTCSQNMNHEYMSWYRQDPGLGLRQIYYSMNVEVTDKGDVPEGYKVSRKEKRNFPLILESPSPNQTSLYFCASSRRIDRTTNEKLFFGSGTQLSVL.